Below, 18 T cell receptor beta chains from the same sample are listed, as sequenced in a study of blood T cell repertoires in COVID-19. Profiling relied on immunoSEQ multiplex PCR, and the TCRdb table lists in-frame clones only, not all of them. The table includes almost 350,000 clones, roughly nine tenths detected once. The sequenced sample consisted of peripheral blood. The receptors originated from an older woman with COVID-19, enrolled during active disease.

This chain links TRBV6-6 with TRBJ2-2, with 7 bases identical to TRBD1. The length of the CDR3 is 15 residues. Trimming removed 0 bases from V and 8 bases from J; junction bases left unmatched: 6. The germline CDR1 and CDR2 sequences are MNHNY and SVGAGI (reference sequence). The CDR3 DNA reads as TGTGCCAGCAGTTACTCCGACACAGGGGTAGGGGAGCTGTTTTTT. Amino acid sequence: CASSYSDTGVGELFF.

The CDR3 bases are TGTGCCAGTAGTACCCAGCGGAACACCATATATTTT. It is translated as CASSTQRNTIYF. The rearrangement uses TRBV19 and TRBJ1-3, with D unclear. V lost 4 bases and J lost 7, with 8 bases in between. CDR1 is LNHDA and CDR2 is SQIVND in the germline V gene (reference sequence). The CDR3 has 12 residues.

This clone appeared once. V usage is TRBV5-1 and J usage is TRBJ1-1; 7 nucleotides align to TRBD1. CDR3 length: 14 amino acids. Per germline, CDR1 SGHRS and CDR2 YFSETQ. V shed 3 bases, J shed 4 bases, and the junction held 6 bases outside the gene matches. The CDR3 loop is CASSYQGVSTEAFF. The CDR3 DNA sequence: TGCGCCAGCAGCTATCAGGGGGTTAGCACTGAAGCTTTCTTT.

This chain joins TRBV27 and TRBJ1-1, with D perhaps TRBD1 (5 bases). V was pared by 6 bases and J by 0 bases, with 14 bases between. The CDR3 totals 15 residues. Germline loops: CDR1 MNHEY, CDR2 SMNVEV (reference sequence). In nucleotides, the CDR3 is TGTGCCAGCAGCCACCTAGGGGCGATGAACACTGAAGCTTTCTTT. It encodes CASSHLGAMNTEAFF.

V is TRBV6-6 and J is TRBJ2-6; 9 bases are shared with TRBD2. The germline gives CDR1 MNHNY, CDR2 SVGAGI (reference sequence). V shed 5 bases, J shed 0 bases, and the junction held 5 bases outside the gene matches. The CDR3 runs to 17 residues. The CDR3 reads CASSPSGASSGANVLTF. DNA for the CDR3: TGTGCCAGCAGTCCTAGCGGGGCCAGCTCTGGGGCCAACGTCCTGACTTTC.

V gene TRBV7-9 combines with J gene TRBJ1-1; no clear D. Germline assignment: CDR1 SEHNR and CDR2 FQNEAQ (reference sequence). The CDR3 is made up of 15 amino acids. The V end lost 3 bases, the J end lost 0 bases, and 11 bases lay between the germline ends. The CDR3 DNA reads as TGTGCCAGCAGCTTGTTGAGGACTTTGAACACTGAAGCTTTCTTT. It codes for CASSLLRTLNTEAFF.

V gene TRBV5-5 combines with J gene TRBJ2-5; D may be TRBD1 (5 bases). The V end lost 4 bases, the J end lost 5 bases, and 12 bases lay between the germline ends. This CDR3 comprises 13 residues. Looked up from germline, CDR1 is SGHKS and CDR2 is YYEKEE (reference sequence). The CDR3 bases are TGTGCCAGCAGCGCCAGGGATCGGGAGACCCAGTACTTC. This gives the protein CASSARDRETQYF. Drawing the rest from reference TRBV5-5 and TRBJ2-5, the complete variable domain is DAGVTQSPTHLIKTRGQQVTLRCSPISGHKSVSWYQQVLGQGPQFIFQYYEKEERGRGNFPDRFSARQFPNYSSELNVNALLLGDSALYLCASSARDRETQYFGPGTRLLVL.

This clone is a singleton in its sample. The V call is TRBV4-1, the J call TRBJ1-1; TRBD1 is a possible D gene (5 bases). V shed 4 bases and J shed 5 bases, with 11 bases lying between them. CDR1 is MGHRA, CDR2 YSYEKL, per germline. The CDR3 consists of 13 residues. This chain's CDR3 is CASSPVGETEAFF. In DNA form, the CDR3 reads TGCGCCAGCAGCCCAGTAGGGGAAACTGAAGCTTTCTTT.

The CDR3 coding sequence is TGTGCCAGCAGCAGGACAGACACTGAAGCTTTCTTT. It encodes CASSRTDTEAFF. The chain is built from TRBV7-9 and TRBJ1-1; possibly TRBD1 for D (6 bases). Per the germline V gene, CDR1 is SEHNR and CDR2 is FQNEAQ (reference sequence). Trimming stripped 5 bases from V and 3 bases from J, with 7 bases between. This CDR3 region has 12 residues. Complete variable domain (other parts from reference TRBV7-9 and TRBJ1-1): DTGVSQNPRHKITKRGQNVTFRCDPISEHNRLYWYRQTLGQGPEFLTYFQNEAQLEKSRLLSDRFSAERPKGSFSTLEIQRTEQGDSAMYLCASSRTDTEAFFGQGTRLTVV.

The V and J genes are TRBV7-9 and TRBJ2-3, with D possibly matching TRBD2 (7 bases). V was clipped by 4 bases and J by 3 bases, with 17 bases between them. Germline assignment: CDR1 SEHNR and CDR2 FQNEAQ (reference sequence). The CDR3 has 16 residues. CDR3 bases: TGTGCCAGCAGCTACCGTGCTAGGGGGGGTACAGATACGCAGTATTTT. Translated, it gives CASSYRARGGTDTQYF.

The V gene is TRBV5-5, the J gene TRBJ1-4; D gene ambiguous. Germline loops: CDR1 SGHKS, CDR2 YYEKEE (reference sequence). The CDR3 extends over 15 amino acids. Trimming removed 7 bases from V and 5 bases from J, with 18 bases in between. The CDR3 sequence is CASSGIAKLNEKLFF. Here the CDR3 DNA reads TGTGCCAGCTCGGGAATAGCCAAACTAAATGAAAAACTGTTTTTT.

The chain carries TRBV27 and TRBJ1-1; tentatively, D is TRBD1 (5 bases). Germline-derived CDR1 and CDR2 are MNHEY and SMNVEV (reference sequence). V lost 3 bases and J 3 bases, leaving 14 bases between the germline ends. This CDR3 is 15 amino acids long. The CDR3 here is CASSFYYRGYTEAFF. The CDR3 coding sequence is TGTGCCAGCAGTTTTTATTATAGGGGATACACTGAAGCTTTCTTT.

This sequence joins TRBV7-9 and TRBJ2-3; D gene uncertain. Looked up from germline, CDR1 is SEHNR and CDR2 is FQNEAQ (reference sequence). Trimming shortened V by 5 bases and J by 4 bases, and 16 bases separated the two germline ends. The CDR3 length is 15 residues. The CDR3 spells CASSSDFQSSDTQYF. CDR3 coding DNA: TGTGCCAGCAGCAGCGACTTTCAAAGTTCAGATACGCAGTATTTT.

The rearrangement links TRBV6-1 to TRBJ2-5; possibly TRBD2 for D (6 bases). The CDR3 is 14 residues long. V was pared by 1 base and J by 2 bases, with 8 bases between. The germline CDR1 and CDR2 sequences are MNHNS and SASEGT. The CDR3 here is CASSEVGLQETQYF. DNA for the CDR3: TGTGCCAGCAGTGAAGTGGGACTTCAAGAGACCCAGTACTTC.

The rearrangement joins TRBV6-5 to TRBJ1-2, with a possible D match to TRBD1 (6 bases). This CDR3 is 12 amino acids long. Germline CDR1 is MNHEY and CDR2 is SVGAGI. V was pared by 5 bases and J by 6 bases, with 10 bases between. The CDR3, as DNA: TGTGCCAGCAGTCGACAGGTAAATGGCTACACCTTC. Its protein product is CASSRQVNGYTF.

The CDR3 here is CASSLLGQGNTEAFF. CDR3 bases: TGTGCCAGCAGCCTCCTGGGACAGGGTAACACTGAAGCTTTCTTT. The gene calls are TRBV3-1 (or the pseudogene TRBV3-2) and TRBJ1-1; 9 bases match TRBD1. Germline V gene data show CDR1 as LGHDT and CDR2 as YNNKEL (reference sequence). Trimming took 4 bases from V and 2 from J; bases not matched to a gene: 5. The CDR3 is 15 amino acids.

The CDR3 sequence: CASSLRGSTSNQPQHF. The CDR3 DNA follows: TGTGCCAGCAGTTTGAGAGGGTCGACGAGCAATCAGCCCCAGCATTTT. The chain combines TRBV27 with TRBJ1-5; no firm D call. The CDR3 sequence is 16 residues long. Trimming took off 3 bases at V and 1 base at J, with 13 bases between the two ends. Germline loops: CDR1 MNHEY, CDR2 SMNVEV (reference sequence).

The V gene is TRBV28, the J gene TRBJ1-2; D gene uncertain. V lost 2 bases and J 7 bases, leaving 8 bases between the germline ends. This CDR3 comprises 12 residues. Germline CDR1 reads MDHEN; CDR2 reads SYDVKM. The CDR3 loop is CASSLRTFGYTF. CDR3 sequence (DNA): TGTGCCAGCAGTTTACGGACTTTTGGCTACACCTTC.